The 17 T cell receptor beta chains listed next were all sequenced from one sample in a study of vaccination effects on CD4 cells after COVID-19. These receptors are not linked to any known antigen. Expansion with viral peptide pools was applied to antigen-specific CD4+ T cells by the ViraFEST assay prior to sequencing. Following 10 days of culture, CD4+ T cells were isolated. Measured with immunoSEQ multiplex PCR; TCRdb has only the in-frame clones, and not every one. Altogether under 80,000 clones are present, approximately 74% being singletons, with the ten largest covering approximately 2%. This specimen was CD4+ T cells from PBMCs cultured with HCoV-229E spike peptides, taken before COVID-19 vaccination. These receptors were taken from a human donor who received a COVID-19 vaccine.

This clone occurred a few times. The chain uses TRBV7-2 and TRBJ1-5; no firm D call. The length of the CDR3 is 12 residues. Trimming left V 5 bases short and J 4 bases short, with 6 bases between. CDR1 is SGHTA, CDR2 FQGNSA, per germline. The CDR3: CASSLTNQPQHF. The CDR3 coding sequence is TGTGCCAGCAGCCTCACGAATCAGCCCCAGCATTTT.

V gene TRBV3-1 (or the pseudogene TRBV3-2) combines with J gene TRBJ1-2; tentative D call: TRBD1 (5 bases). Germline loops: CDR1 LGHDT, CDR2 YNNKEL (reference sequence). Trimming took off 4 bases at V and 2 bases at J, with 8 bases between the two ends. CDR3 length equals 13 residues. CDR3 protein: CASSLWDNYGYTF. CDR3 sequence (DNA): TGTGCCAGCAGCCTCTGGGACAACTATGGCTACACCTTC.

The gene calls are TRBV25-1 and TRBJ2-5; 11 bases match TRBD2. The CDR3 is made up of 17 amino acids. The junction had 8 bases not matched to a gene; V was cut back by 0 bases and J by 5 bases. From germline, CDR1 is MGHDK and CDR2 SYGVNS. CDR3: CASSEYERLAGWETQYF. The CDR3 nucleotides read TGTGCCAGCAGTGAATATGAGAGACTAGCGGGATGGGAGACCCAGTACTTC.

V is TRBV10-1 and J is TRBJ2-3; D is tentatively TRBD1 or TRBD2 (5 bases each). Looked up from germline, CDR1 is WNHNN and CDR2 is SYGVQD (reference sequence). This CDR3 is 15 amino acids long. Trimming removed 5 bases from V and 0 bases from J, with 12 bases in between. The CDR3 DNA sequence: TGCGCCAGCAGTTACGGGGCCCTCAGCACAGATACGCAGTATTTT. This sequence encodes CASSYGALSTDTQYF.

This clone was detected a few times. The chain links TRBV7-9 to TRBJ1-1; D ambiguous. Germline V gives CDR1 SEHNR, CDR2 FQNEAQ (reference sequence). CDR3 length: 14 residues. Between the trimmed V and J ends, which lost 2 bases and 5 bases, there was a span of 12 bases. The CDR3: CASSLTGESTEAFF. CDR3 in DNA: TGTGCCAGCAGCTTAACCGGGGAAAGTACTGAAGCTTTCTTT.

The chain joins TRBV29-1 to TRBJ1-5, with 12 bases lining up with TRBD1. This CDR3 is 13 amino acids long. Per germline, CDR1 SQVTM and CDR2 ANQGSEA. Trimming removed 7 bases from V and 6 bases from J; junction bases left unmatched: 4. The CDR3 is CSAGQGAGQPQHF. CDR3 nucleotides: TGCAGCGCGGGACAGGGGGCGGGTCAGCCCCAGCATTTT.

J is TRBJ1-2 and V is TRBV12-3 or TRBV12-4; TRBD1 might be the D (6 bases). Trimming took off 3 bases at V and 8 bases at J, with 13 bases between the two ends. The CDR3 covers 13 residues. CDR3 protein: CASSFGGAGGYTF. The CDR3 DNA sequence: TGTGCCAGCAGTTTTGGGGGGGCGGGAGGCTACACCTTC.

The V and J genes are TRBV6-2 or TRBV6-3 and TRBJ1-2, with unresolved D. The length of the CDR3 is 17 residues. Germline loops: CDR1 MNHEY, CDR2 SVGEGT. V shed 2 bases and J shed 3 bases, with 19 bases lying between them. This chain's CDR3 is CASSYRPSGHGDYGYTF. In nucleotides, the CDR3 is TGTGCCAGCAGTTACCGGCCCAGCGGCCACGGAGACTATGGCTACACCTTC.

The rearrangement uses TRBV4-2 and TRBJ2-4; 7 bases line up with TRBD1. Trimming took 1 base from V and 0 from J; bases not matched to a gene: 6. Germline V gene sequence: CDR1 LGHNA, CDR2 YNFKEQ. The CDR3 sequence is 17 residues long. CDR3 nucleotide sequence: TGTGCCAGCAGCCAAGGCGAGGGGGCCACAGCCAAAAACATTCAGTACTTC. Translated, it gives CASSQGEGATAKNIQYF.

The chain has TRBV2 and TRBJ2-2; 9 nucleotides line up with TRBD2. CDR3 length: 16 amino acids. Germline-derived CDR1 and CDR2 are SNHLY and FYNNEI. V was clipped by 2 bases and J by 9 bases; unmatched bases: 10. Written as DNA, the CDR3 is TGTGCCAGCAGTGAACGGAGCGGGGGGTTGGGGCGGGAGCTGTTTTTT. It yields the protein CASSERSGGLGRELFF.

The CDR3, as DNA: TGTGCCAGCAGCGTAGGAGGGGGGCAAGAGACCCAGTACTTC. Its protein is CASSVGGGQETQYF. The chain joins TRBV9 to TRBJ2-5, with D possibly called TRBD1 or TRBD2 (6 bases each). The V gene lost 0 bases and the J gene lost 2 bases, with 8 bases spanning the gap. The CDR3 consists of 14 residues. Looked up from germline, CDR1 is SGDLS and CDR2 is YYNGEE.

The V call is TRBV19, the J call TRBJ1-5; TRBD1 matches at 10 bases. Germline CDR1 reads LNHDA; CDR2 reads SQIVND (reference sequence). V shed 4 bases and J 4 bases; nucleotides not matched to a gene: 1. The CDR3 sequence is 14 residues long. The CDR3 region has the DNA TGTGCCAGTAGTACGGGACAGGGGAATCAGCCCCAGCATTTT. It specifies CASSTGQGNQPQHF.

The chain combines TRBV10-1 with TRBJ2-2; the D gene is possibly TRBD2 (6 bases). The CDR3 loop spans 16 amino acids. V was cut by 6 bases and J by 5 bases, with 19 bases left in between. Germline assignment: CDR1 WNHNN and CDR2 SYGVQD (reference sequence). The CDR3 loop reads CASSRGGGGRTGELFF. CDR3 sequence (DNA): TGCGCCAGCAGCCGAGGAGGAGGAGGGCGAACCGGGGAGCTGTTTTTT.

The chain couples TRBV4-1 to TRBJ2-1; 10 nucleotides align to TRBD1. In germline, CDR1 is MGHRA, CDR2 YSYEKL. CDR3 length: 15 amino acids. J was trimmed by 12 bases and V by 2 bases; bases with no gene match: 10. Written as DNA, the CDR3 is TGCGCCAGCAGCCAATATCCGGGACAGGGGCTGTGGCAGTTCTTC. Encoded protein: CASSQYPGQGLWQFF.

The rearrangement uses TRBV24-1 and TRBJ2-3; the match to TRBD2 covers 9 bases. Germline V CDR1 and CDR2: KGHDR, SFDVKD. The CDR3 is made up of 15 amino acids. Unmatched junction bases numbered 3, after V lost 3 bases and J lost 3 bases. DNA of the CDR3: TGTGCCACCAGTGATCGGGGACTAGCTACAGATACGCAGTATTTT. Translation: CATSDRGLATDTQYF.

This chain uses TRBV18 with TRBJ1-2; D is undetermined. The V end was cut by 6 bases, the J end by 1 base, with 9 bases between. The germline gives CDR1 KGHSH, CDR2 LQKENI. CDR3 length: 13 residues. The CDR3 bases are TGTGCCAGCTCCCTCAGGAATAACTATGGCTACACCTTC. This codes for CASSLRNNYGYTF.

This chain joins TRBV6-2 or TRBV6-3 and TRBJ2-4; maybe TRBD2 (5 bases). Trimming left V 0 bases short and J 0 bases short, with 15 bases between. This CDR3 has 18 amino acids. Germline V gene data show CDR1 as MNHEY and CDR2 as SVGEGT. The CDR3 sequence: CASSYSRVKAVAKNIQYF. The CDR3 region has the DNA TGTGCCAGCAGTTACTCGAGGGTTAAGGCCGTAGCCAAAAACATTCAGTACTTC.